The subject of this entry is one T cell receptor (beta chain). Its antigen is unidentified. This CDR3 spans 13 amino acids. Trimming cost V 0 bases and J 7 bases, with 13 bases left between them. The germline V gene encodes CDR1 DFQATT and CDR2 SNEGSKA (reference sequence). Sequencing of TCR beta was performed on blood CD8+ T cells and on blood CD4+ T cells. With random hexamers, reverse transcription was performed on roughly 0.5 to 1 ug of RNA. A multiplex approach, immunoSEQ multiplex PCR, amplified TCR beta CDR3 across 54 Vbeta and 13 Jbeta. TCRdb re-derived calls from the immunoSEQ multiplex PCR reads in MiXCR, one entry per CDR3 protein. The sample shows 180,000 or so distinct CDR3 sequences, around 95% of them seen only once. This sample stems from a study of CD8 T cells in Susac syndrome. Notes on the study in general: The study's TCR sequencing and HLA analysis drew on a certain number of individuals. That number was acknowledged as relatively small.

The sample taken for sequencing was CD4+ T cells from PBMCs. V and J are TRBV20-1 and TRBJ2-7; TRBD1 is a possible D gene (5 bases). The source is a human donor in good health. The CDR3 protein is CSARETRVDEQYF. The CDR3 nucleotides are TGCAGTGCTAGAGAGACCAGGGTAGATGAGCAGTACTTC.